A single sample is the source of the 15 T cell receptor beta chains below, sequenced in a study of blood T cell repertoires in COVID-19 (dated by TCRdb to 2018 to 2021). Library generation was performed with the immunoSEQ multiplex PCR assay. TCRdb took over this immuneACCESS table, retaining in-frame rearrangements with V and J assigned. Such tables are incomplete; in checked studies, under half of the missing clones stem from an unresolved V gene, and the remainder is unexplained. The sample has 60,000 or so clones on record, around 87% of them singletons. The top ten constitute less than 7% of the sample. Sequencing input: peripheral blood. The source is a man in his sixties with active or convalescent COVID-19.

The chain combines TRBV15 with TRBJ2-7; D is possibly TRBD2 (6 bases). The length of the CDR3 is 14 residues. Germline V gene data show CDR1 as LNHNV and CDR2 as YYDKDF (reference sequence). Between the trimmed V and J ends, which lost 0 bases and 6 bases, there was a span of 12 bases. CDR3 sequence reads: CATSRDVRGSEQYF. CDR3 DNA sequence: TGTGCCACCAGCAGAGATGTACGGGGGAGCGAGCAGTACTTC.

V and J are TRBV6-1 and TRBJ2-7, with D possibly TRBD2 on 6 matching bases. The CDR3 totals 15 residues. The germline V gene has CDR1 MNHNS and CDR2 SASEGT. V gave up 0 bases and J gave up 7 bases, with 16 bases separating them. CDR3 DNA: TGTGCCAGCAGTGAAGCTCGGCGGGGCGCGCGGGAGCAGTACTTC. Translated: CASSEARRGAREQYF.

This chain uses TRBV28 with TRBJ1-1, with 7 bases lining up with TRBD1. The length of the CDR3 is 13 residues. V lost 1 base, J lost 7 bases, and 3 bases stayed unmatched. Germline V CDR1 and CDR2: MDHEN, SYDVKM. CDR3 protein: CASSLFRDSEAFF. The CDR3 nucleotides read TGTGCCAGCAGTTTATTTAGGGACAGTGAAGCTTTCTTT.

Written as DNA, the CDR3 is TGTGCCAGCACCTCCGACAGGGAACGCGTGAACACTGAAGCTTTCTTT. Its protein is CASTSDRERVNTEAFF. The rearrangement joins TRBV28 to TRBJ1-1, with 7 bases matching TRBD1. The germline gives CDR1 MDHEN, CDR2 SYDVKM. V was pared by 7 bases and J by 0 bases, with 11 bases of the junction left unmatched. This CDR3 comprises 16 residues.

The CDR3 reads CAWTRYSGNTIYF. The CDR3, as DNA: TGTGCCTGGACACGGTACTCTGGAAACACCATATATTTT. The chain has TRBV30 and TRBJ1-3, with unresolved D. V was cut by 4 bases and J by 0 bases, with 7 bases left in between. The CDR3 length is 13 residues. Germline V gene lookup returns CDR1 GTSNPN and CDR2 SVGIG (reference sequence). The full variable domain, with the rest looked up from reference TRBV30 and TRBJ1-3, is SQTIHQWPATLVQPVGSPLSLECTVEGTSNPNLYWYRQAAGRGLQLLFYSVGIGQISSEVPQNLSASRPQDRQFILSSKKLLLSDSGFYLCAWTRYSGNTIYFGEGSWLTVV.

CDR3 residues: CASSSNVYYEQYF. CDR3 bases: TGTGCCAGCAGCTCTAACGTGTATTACGAGCAGTACTTC. The chain uses TRBV11-2 and TRBJ2-7; no definite D call. Germline V CDR1 and CDR2: SGHAT, FQNNGV. V was clipped by 4 bases and J by 4 bases, with 11 bases between them. This CDR3 spans 13 amino acids.

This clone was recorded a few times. CDR3 nucleotides: TGTGCCAGCAGCAAAGATTCCGGATTTGTGCGAGGCGGCTACGAGCAGTACTTC. The encoded protein is CASSKDSGFVRGGYEQYF. The rearrangement joins TRBV21-1 to TRBJ2-7; the D call TRBD2 from the table was never checked on the DNA. TRBV21-1 is termed a pseudogene. The CDR3 has 18 residues.

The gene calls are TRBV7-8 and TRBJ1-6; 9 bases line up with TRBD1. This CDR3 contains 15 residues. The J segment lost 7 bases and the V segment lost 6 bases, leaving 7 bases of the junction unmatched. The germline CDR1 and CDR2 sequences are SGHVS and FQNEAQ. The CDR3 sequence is CASSPSGTGNSPLHF. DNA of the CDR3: TGTGCCAGCAGTCCATCCGGGACAGGGAATTCACCCCTCCACTTT.

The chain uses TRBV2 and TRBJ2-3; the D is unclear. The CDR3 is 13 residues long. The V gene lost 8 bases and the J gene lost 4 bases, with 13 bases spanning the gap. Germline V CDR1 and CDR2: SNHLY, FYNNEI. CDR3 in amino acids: CASSTNPADTQYF. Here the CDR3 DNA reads TGTGCCAGCTCTACTAACCCCGCAGATACGCAGTATTTT.

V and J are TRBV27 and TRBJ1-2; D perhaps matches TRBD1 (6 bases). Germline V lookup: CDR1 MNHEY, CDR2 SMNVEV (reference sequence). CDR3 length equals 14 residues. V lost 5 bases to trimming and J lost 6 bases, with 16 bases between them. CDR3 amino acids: CASSTLQGLNGYTF. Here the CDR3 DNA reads TGTGCCAGCAGTACCCTCCAGGGGCTCAATGGCTACACCTTC.

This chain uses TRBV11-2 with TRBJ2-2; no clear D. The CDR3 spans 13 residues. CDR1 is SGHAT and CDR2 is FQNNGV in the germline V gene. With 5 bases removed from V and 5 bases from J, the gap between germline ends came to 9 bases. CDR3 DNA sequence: TGTGCCAGCAGCCAAACTTTGACCGGGGAGCTGTTTTTT. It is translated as CASSQTLTGELFF.

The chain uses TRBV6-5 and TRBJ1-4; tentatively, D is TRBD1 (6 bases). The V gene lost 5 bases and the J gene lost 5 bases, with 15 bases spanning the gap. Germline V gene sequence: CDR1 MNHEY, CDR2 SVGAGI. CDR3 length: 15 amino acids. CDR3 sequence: CASSNYRAENEKLFF. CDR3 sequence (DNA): TGTGCCAGCAGTAACTACAGGGCAGAAAATGAAAAACTGTTTTTT.

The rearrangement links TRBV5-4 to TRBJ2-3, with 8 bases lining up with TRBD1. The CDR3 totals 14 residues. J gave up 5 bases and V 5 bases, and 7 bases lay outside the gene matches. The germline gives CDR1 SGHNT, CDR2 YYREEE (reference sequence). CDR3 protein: CASRLGQGVDTQYF. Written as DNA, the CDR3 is TGTGCCAGCAGACTTGGACAGGGCGTAGATACGCAGTATTTT.

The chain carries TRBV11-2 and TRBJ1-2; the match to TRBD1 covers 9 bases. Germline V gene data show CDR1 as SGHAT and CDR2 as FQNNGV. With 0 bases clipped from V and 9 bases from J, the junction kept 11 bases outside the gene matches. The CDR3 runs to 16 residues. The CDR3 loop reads CASSLDRSWDRARYTF. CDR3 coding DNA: TGTGCCAGCAGCTTAGATCGCAGTTGGGACAGGGCACGCTACACCTTC.

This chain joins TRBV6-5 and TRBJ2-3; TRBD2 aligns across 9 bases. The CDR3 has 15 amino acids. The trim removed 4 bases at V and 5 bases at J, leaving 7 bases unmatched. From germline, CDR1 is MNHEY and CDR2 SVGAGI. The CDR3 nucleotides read TGTGCCAGCAGTTTTATGACTAGCGGCATAGATACGCAGTATTTT. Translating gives CASSFMTSGIDTQYF.